This is a list of T cell receptor beta chains from one sample in a study of CD8 T cells in ankylosing spondylitis. TCRdb redid the calling of the 5' RACE reads with MiXCR, one entry per CDR3 protein. The data hold 750,000 to 850,000 distinct CDR3 sequences, with 12% observed a single time. Sequencing was performed on blood, either unsorted or a sorted T cell fraction (not recorded which). These receptors all stem from a male donor with ankylosing spondylitis. CDR3s include the opening cysteine and the closing phenylalanine or tryptophan. The D gene is left open where the match is weak. Not every row has a clone size; where given, it reads once, few, many or a size class.

>-|TRBJ2-1|-|TRBV20-1
TGCAGTGCTAGAGATCCCCCCCGGGGGTACAATGAGCAGTTCTTC
CSARDPPRGYNEQFF
>few|TRBJ2-1|-|TRBV5-1
TGCGCCAGCAGCTTGGAACAGGGCCTCTACAATGAGCAGTTCTTC
CASSLEQGLYNEQFF
>many|TRBJ1-3|-|TRBV12-3/TRBV12-4
TGTGCCAGCTCACAGGCGCACACCATATATTTT
CASSQAHTIYF
>few|TRBJ2-7|TRBD1|TRBV18
TGTGCCAGCTCCTCCGGACAGGAGGCCTACGAGCAGTACTTC
CASSSGQEAYEQYF
>few|TRBJ1-2|-|TRBV20-1
TGCAGTGCTAGCCACAGCCAGAACTATGGCTACACCTTC
CSASHSQNYGYTF
>-|TRBJ2-5|-|TRBV7-2
TGTGCCAGCAGCTTATTTTGGGCATTCCAAGAGACCCAGTACTTC
CASSLFWAFQETQYF
>-|TRBJ1-4|-|TRBV5-5
TGTGCCAGCAGTACCAGTAGACGGTCAACTAATGAAAAACTGTTTTTT
CASSTSRRSTNEKLFF
>-|TRBJ2-1|TRBD2|TRBV7-6
TGTGCCAGCAGCTCCCCGGGACTAGCAGTCCACAATGAGCAGTTCTTC
CASSSPGLAVHNEQFF
>few|TRBJ2-1|TRBD2|TRBV28
TGTGCCAGCAGTGCCCCGACTAGCGGGAGTAATGGTGAGCAGTTCTTC
CASSAPTSGSNGEQFF
>few|TRBJ2-7|TRBD2|TRBV7-2
TGTGCCAGCACCCATGAGCGGGGAGGGGAGCAGTACTTC
CASTHERGGEQYF
>few|TRBJ2-1|-|TRBV19
TGTGCCAGCAGAGGTAGGGGGGAGACCCGATTTGAGCAGTTCTTC
CASRGRGETRFEQFF
>many|TRBJ1-2|TRBD1|TRBV12-3/TRBV12-4
TGTGCCAGCAGTTCCGGACAGGGAATCTATGGCTACACCTTC
CASSSGQGIYGYTF
>few|TRBJ1-6|-|TRBV7-2
TGTGCCAGCAGCTCGGTGGGGGGTAGGCATTCACCCCTCCACTTT
CASSSVGGRHSPLHF
>few|TRBJ1-1|-|TRBV18
TGTGCCAGCTCACCAGCGACAGTTATGAACACTGAAGCTTTCTTT
CASSPATVMNTEAFF
>-|TRBJ1-5|-|TRBV2
TGTGCCAGCAGTGACGACAGGAATCAGCCCCAGCATTTT
CASSDDRNQPQHF
>-|TRBJ2-7|-|TRBV20-1
TGCAGTGCTAGACGGTCGGCGTGGGACCCTTCGGAGCAGTACTTC
CSARRSAWDPSEQYF
>few|TRBJ1-4|-|TRBV28
TGTGCCAGCAGTTTCCCTGGCATAGCAACTAATGAAAAACTGTTTTTT
CASSFPGIATNEKLFF
>few|TRBJ2-7|-|TRBV29-1
TGCAGCGTTGAAGGCCTCGGAGGGTCCCCCTACGAGCAGTACTTC
CSVEGLGGSPYEQYF
>-|TRBJ1-2|-|TRBV29-1
TGCAGCATCCGATGGCCCCCTCACTATGGCTACACCTTC
CSIRWPPHYGYTF
>many|TRBJ1-1|-|TRBV20-1
TGCAGTGCTAGAGATATACAAAAAGCTTTCTTT
CSARDIQKAFF
>many|TRBJ1-4|-|TRBV20-1
TGCAGTGCTAGGCCCGACAGGGAAAAACTGTTTTTT
CSARPDREKLFF
>many|TRBJ1-1|-|TRBV5-1
TGCGCCAGCAGCTTAATGTGGGGCACTGAAGCTTTCTTT
CASSLMWGTEAFF
>few|TRBJ1-1|-|TRBV20-1
TGCAGTGCCAGGACAGTTTTGAACACTGAAGCTTTCTTT
CSARTVLNTEAFF
>-|TRBJ1-2|TRBD1|TRBV9
TGTGCCAGCAGCGCATGGGACAGCCGAACCTTCTATGGCTACACCTTC
CASSAWDSRTFYGYTF
>many|TRBJ1-3|-|TRBV20-1
TGCAGTGCCTCAGGGGAGATCTCTGGAAACACCATATATTTT
CSASGEISGNTIYF
>-|TRBJ2-3|TRBD1|TRBV20-1
TGCAGTGCTTCGACAGGGGAGACAGATACGCAGTATTTT
CSASTGETDTQYF
>few|TRBJ1-4|-|TRBV20-1
TGCAGTGCTACTACAGGGTCGGGTGAAAAACTGTTTTTT
CSATTGSGEKLFF
>-|TRBJ2-7|TRBD2|TRBV5-1
TGCGCCAGCAGCTCCATTCGAGCGGGAAGGGACGAGCAGTACTTC
CASSSIRAGRDEQYF
>few|TRBJ2-2|-|TRBV20-1
TGCAGTGGGGTTAGGAGGACCACCGGGGAGCTGTTTTTT
CSGVRRTTGELFF
>few|TRBJ1-1|-|TRBV29-1
TGCAGCGTTGGACTCGTGTTCGCTGAAGCTTTCTTT
CSVGLVFAEAFF
>many|TRBJ2-3|-|TRBV15
TGTGCCACCAGCAGAGACCTCGGGGTTTCCGATACGCAGTATTTT
CATSRDLGVSDTQYF
>-|TRBJ2-1|-|TRBV5-8
TGTGCCAGCAGCTTCACCGGGACCTACAATGAGCAGTTCTTC
CASSFTGTYNEQFF
>many|TRBJ1-1|-|TRBV12-3/TRBV12-4
TGTGCCAGCAGTTTTGATGGCAGATACACTGAAGCTTTCTTT
CASSFDGRYTEAFF
>-|TRBJ1-1|-|TRBV10-3
TGTGCCATCAGTGACTCGGGACGGTTGAACACTGAAGCTTTCTTT
CAISDSGRLNTEAFF
>many|TRBJ1-1|TRBD1|TRBV4-2
TGTGCCAGCGGACGGGGAGTGGGGGGACAGGGCCTGGACACTGAAGCTTTCTTT
CASGRGVGGQGLDTEAFF
>few|TRBJ1-2|-|TRBV20-1
TGCAGTGCTAGAGTCTTTAACTATGGCTACACCTTC
CSARVFNYGYTF
>few|TRBJ2-2|TRBD2|TRBV5-1
TGCGCCAGCAGCTTGACTCCGGCCGGCGGGAGGAATAGCGGGGAGCTGTTTTTT
CASSLTPAGGRNSGELFF
>-|TRBJ1-2|TRBD1|TRBV6-2/TRBV6-3
TGTGCCAGCACTACCGGTGGGGACAGGATCTCCAGTGGCTACACCTTC
CASTTGGDRISSGYTF
>few|TRBJ1-1|-|TRBV12-3/TRBV12-4
TGTGCCAGCAGCCGTGAGGCGGGGGTCCACACTGAAGCTTTCTTT
CASSREAGVHTEAFF
>few|TRBJ2-1|-|TRBV10-3
TGTGCCATACTAGAAAAAGTTAACAATGAGCAGTTCTTC
CAILEKVNNEQFF
>-|TRBJ1-3|-|TRBV9
TGTGCCAGCAGCGTAGGGGGGCCTGGAAACACCATATATTTT
CASSVGGPGNTIYF
>-|TRBJ2-3|-|TRBV4-3
TGCGCCAGCAGCCAGCTGGTTGGCCCGCAGTATTTT
CASSQLVGPQYF
>many|TRBJ1-5|-|TRBV20-1
TGCAGTGCTCTACAGGGATCAGGCAATCAGCCCCAGCATTTT
CSALQGSGNQPQHF
>-|TRBJ2-3|TRBD1|TRBV6-5
TGTGCCAGCAGTTTATGGACAGGGAACGCAGATACGCAGTATTTT
CASSLWTGNADTQYF
>few|TRBJ2-5|-|TRBV28
TGTGCCAGTCGTCTGCGGGCGTGGAAAAAAGAGACCCAGTACTTC
CASRLRAWKKETQYF
>many|TRBJ2-1|TRBD2|TRBV20-1
TGCAGTGCTAGACTCTGGACTAGCGGGGACCACAATGAGCAGTTCTTC
CSARLWTSGDHNEQFF
>few|TRBJ2-7|-|TRBV6-1
TGTGCCAGCTCCTACGGGGGGACAGTTGTAGAGCAGTACTTC
CASSYGGTVVEQYF
>few|TRBJ1-1|TRBD1|TRBV9
TGTGCCAGCAGCGTACAGGGACAGGGCAACACTGAAGCTTTCTTT
CASSVQGQGNTEAFF
>many|TRBJ2-3|TRBD1|TRBV29-1
TGCAGCGGTGACAGGGGAACAGATACGCAGTATTTT
CSGDRGTDTQYF
>many|TRBJ1-2|-|TRBV20-1
TGCAGTGCTTTTACAACTAACTATGGCTACACCTTC
CSAFTTNYGYTF
>-|TRBJ2-1|-|TRBV9
TGTGCCAGCAGCGTAGACCCCGCGGAAAATGAGCAGTTCTTC
CASSVDPAENEQFF
>few|TRBJ2-2|-|TRBV6-5
TGTGCCAGCAGTTACTTGGGACCTGGGGGGGAGCTGTTTTTT
CASSYLGPGGELFF
>few|TRBJ2-5|TRBD2|TRBV5-1
TGCGCCAGCAACGGGGGGAGTGAAGAGACCCAGTACTTC
CASNGGSEETQYF